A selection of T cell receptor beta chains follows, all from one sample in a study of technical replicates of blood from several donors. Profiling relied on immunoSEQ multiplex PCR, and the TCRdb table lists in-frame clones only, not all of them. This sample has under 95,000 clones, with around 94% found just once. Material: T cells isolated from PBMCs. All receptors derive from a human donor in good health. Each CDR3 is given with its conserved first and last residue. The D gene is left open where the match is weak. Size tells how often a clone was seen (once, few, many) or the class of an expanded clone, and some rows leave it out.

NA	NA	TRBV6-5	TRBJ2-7	TGTGCCAGCAGTTCCCACATGACAGGGACTCCCTACGAGCAGTACTTC	CASSSHMTGTPYEQYF
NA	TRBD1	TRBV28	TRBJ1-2	TGTGCCAGCAAGTACAGGGGGCCCGGATATGGCTACACCTTC	CASKYRGPGYGYTF
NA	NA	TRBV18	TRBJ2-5	TGTGCCAGCTCGCCCCGGGACATCGGGGAGACCCAGTACTTC	CASSPRDIGETQYF
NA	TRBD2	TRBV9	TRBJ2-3	TGTGCCAGCAGCTCCCCCCCGGGGGGGGCAGATACGCAGTATTTT	CASSSPPGGADTQYF
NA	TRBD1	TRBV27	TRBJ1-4	TGTGCCAGCAGCTTGACAGGGGATAATGAAAAACTGTTTTTT	CASSLTGDNEKLFF
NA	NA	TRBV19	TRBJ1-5	TGTGCCAGTTCCCTTCCTGCGGGCAATCAGCCCCAGCATTTT	CASSLPAGNQPQHF
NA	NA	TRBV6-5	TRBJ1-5	TGTGCCAGCAGCCTCCGGGGGTTTGGCAATCAGCCCCAGCATTTT	CASSLRGFGNQPQHF
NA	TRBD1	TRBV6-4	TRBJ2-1	TGTGCCAGCAGTGCACCCTACAGGGGGACATACAATGAGCAGTTCTTC	CASSAPYRGTYNEQFF
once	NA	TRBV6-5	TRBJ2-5	TGTGCCAGCAGTTACTCGACAGGCATACAAGAGACCCAGTACTTC	CASSYSTGIQETQYF
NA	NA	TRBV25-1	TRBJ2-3	TGTGCCAGCAGTGCGCAAACATGGGATACGCAGTATTTT	CASSAQTWDTQYF
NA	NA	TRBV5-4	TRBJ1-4	TGTGCCAGCAGCAAAACCGGACAGACCGAAAAACTGTTTTTT	CASSKTGQTEKLFF
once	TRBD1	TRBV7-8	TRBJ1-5	TGTGCCAGCAGCTCGACCGGGACAGGTTATCAGCCCCAGCATTTT	CASSSTGTGYQPQHF
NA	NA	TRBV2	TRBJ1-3	TGTGCCAGCAGACAGGGAGCAATTGGAAACACCATATATTTT	CASRQGAIGNTIYF
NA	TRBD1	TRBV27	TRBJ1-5	TGTGCCAGCAGCCTAATCGGGACAGGGAATCAGCCCCAGCATTTT	CASSLIGTGNQPQHF
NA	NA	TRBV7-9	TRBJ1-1	TGTGCCAGCAGCTTAGCGCAAGGGGCAGCTTTCTTT	CASSLAQGAAFF
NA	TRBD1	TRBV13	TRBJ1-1	TGTGCCAGCAGCCTAGGACAGGGATTCGCAAACACTGAAGCTTTCTTT	CASSLGQGFANTEAFF
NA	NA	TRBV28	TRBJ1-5	TGTGCCAGCAGCTCGTTGGGAGGGGGCAATCAGCCCCAGCATTTT	CASSSLGGGNQPQHF
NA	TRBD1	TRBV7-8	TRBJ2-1	TGTGCCAGCAGTCCGGGGACAGGGGGGTGGTTCTTC	CASSPGTGGWFF
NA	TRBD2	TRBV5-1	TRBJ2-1	TGCGCCAGCAGCCCCCAGACTAGCGTCAATGAGCAGTTCTTC	CASSPQTSVNEQFF
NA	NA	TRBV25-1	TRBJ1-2	TGTGCCAGCAGTAAACAGCCAGGCGCCCTCACCTTC	CASSKQPGALTF
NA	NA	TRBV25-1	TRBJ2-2	TGTGCCAGCAGTGAACTTAACACCGGGGAGCTGTTTTTT	CASSELNTGELFF
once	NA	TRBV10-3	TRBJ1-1	TGTGCCATCAGTGAGTCGGACAGAAAGGGGTCTGAAGCTTTCTTT	CAISESDRKGSEAFF
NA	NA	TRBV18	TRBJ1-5	TGTGCCAGCTCACCGGACAGAAGCAATCAGCCCCAGCATTTT	CASSPDRSNQPQHF
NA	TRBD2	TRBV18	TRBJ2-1	TGTGCCAGCACGTCGACTAGCGGCACACTCAATGAGCAGTTCTTC	CASTSTSGTLNEQFF
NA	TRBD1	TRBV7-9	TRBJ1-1	TGTGCCAGCAGACCGACGACAGGGGAGAACACTGAAGCTTTCTTT	CASRPTTGENTEAFF
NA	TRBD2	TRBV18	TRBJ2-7	TGTGCCAGCTCACCCGGGACTAGCCCGACCTACGAGCAGTACTTC	CASSPGTSPTYEQYF
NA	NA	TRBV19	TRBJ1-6	TGTGCCAGTAGTCCCGGGACTGTTAATTCACCCCTCCACTTT	CASSPGTVNSPLHF
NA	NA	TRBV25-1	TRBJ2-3	TGTGCCAGCAGTCGGGTGGGCACAGATACGCAGTATTTT	CASSRVGTDTQYF
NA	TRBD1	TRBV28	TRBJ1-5	TGTGCCAGCAATCCCTTGGGGACAGGGGTTTATAGCAATCAGCCCCAGCATTTT	CASNPLGTGVYSNQPQHF
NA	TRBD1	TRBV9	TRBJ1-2	TGTGCCAGCAGCTCGGAAGCGAGGGGCAGGGGGAACTATGGCTACACCTTC	CASSSEARGRGNYGYTF
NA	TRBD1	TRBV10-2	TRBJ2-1	TGCGCCAGCAGTCATCCGGGACAGGGGATTTACAATGAGCAGTTCTTC	CASSHPGQGIYNEQFF
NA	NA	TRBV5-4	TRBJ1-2	TGTGCCAGCAGCCGGACAGCTCGGGACTATGGCTACACCTTC	CASSRTARDYGYTF
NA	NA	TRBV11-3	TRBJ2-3	TGTGCCAGCAGCTCATCGACGCCCGCGAGGGGCACAGATACGCAGTATTTT	CASSSSTPARGTDTQYF
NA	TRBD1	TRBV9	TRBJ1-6	TGTGCCAGCAGCACCTCCGGGACAGCAGATTCACCCCTCCACTTT	CASSTSGTADSPLHF
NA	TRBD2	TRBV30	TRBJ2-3	TGTGCCTGGAGGTCCCGGGAGGTAACAGATACGCAGTATTTT	CAWRSREVTDTQYF
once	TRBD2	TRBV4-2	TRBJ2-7	TGTGCCAGCAGCCCCAGAGGTCTAGCGGCGGGGGGCTACGAGCAGTACTTC	CASSPRGLAAGGYEQYF
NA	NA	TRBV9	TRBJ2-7	TGTGCCAGCAGCGTAGCGCCGGCCTACGAGCAGTACTTC	CASSVAPAYEQYF
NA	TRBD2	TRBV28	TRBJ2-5	TGTGCCAGCAGGCCACCTAGCGGGAGGGCCGGAGAGACCCAGTACTTC	CASRPPSGRAGETQYF
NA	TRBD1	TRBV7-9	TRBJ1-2	TGTGCCAGCAGCCGACAGGGCGGCTATGGCTACACCTTC	CASSRQGGYGYTF
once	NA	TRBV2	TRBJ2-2	TGTGCCAGCAGTGAAGGGGGCAGGGGACGCACCGGGGAGCTGTTTTTT	CASSEGGRGRTGELFF
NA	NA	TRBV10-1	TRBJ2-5	TGCGCCAGCAGTGATCGGGCCGGGGGGACCCAGTACTTC	CASSDRAGGTQYF
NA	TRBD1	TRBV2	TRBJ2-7	TGTGCCAGCAGGGACAGGGGGTACGAGCAGTACTTC	CASRDRGYEQYF
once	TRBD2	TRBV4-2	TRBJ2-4	TGTGCCAGCAGCCAAGTACTAGCGGGAGGGCCCCTAGGCATTCAGTACTTC	CASSQVLAGGPLGIQYF
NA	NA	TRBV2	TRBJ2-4	TGTGCCAGCAACAGAGAGGGTCGCAGCATTCAGTACTTC	CASNREGRSIQYF
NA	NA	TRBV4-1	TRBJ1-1	TGCGCCAGCCGTCCCCCAGGGCGGGGGAACACTGAAGCTTTCTTT	CASRPPGRGNTEAFF
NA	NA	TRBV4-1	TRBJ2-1	TGCGCCAGCAGCAATTCGGTCCATAGAAATGGCTCCTACAATGAGCAGTTCTTC	CASSNSVHRNGSYNEQFF
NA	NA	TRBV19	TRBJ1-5	TGTGCCAGTAGTATTTCCAGGTATAGCAATCAGCCCCAGCATTTT	CASSISRYSNQPQHF
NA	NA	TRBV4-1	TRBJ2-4	TGCGCCAGCAGCCCCCCGGGACTCAACAAGGAAAACATTCAGTACTTC	CASSPPGLNKENIQYF
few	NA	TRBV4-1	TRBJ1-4	TGCGCCAGCAGCGACACGGGGAGAGATGAAAAACTGTTTTTT	CASSDTGRDEKLFF
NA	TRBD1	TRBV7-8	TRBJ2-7	TGTGCCAGCAGACCCCGCCGACAGGGAACCCGCGAGCAGTACTTC	CASRPRRQGTREQYF
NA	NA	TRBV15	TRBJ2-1	TGTGCCACCAGCAGAGATTTCGATGAGCAGTTCTTC	CATSRDFDEQFF
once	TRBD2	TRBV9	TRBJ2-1	TGTGCCAGCAGCCCAGAAGGACTAGGGTACAATGAGCAGTTCTTC	CASSPEGLGYNEQFF
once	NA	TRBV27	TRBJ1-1	TGTGCCAGCAGTTTAGCATCCGGGGGGGGTACTGAAGCTTTCTTT	CASSLASGGGTEAFF
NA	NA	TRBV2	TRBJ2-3	TGTGCCAGCAGTGTGAAGACAGCCCCGCCATGGCAGTATTTT	CASSVKTAPPWQYF
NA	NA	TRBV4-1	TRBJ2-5	TGCGCCAGCAGCCATGAATTTGTTACTAGGAGACAAGAGACCCAGTACTTC	CASSHEFVTRRQETQYF
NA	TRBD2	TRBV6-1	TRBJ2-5	TGTGCCAGCAGTGAAGAACGGTCTGGGACTAGCGGGACAAAGACCCAGTACTTC	CASSEERSGTSGTKTQYF
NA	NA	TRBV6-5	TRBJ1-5	TGTGCCAGCAGTTACTCGCGGGGTCAGCCCCAGCATTTT	CASSYSRGQPQHF
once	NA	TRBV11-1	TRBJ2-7	TGTGCCAGCAGCGCGTTCCGCGGGGCGGCCTCCTACGAGCAGTACTTC	CASSAFRGAASYEQYF
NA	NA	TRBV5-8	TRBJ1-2	TGTGCCAGCAGCTTGGAGGGGTATGGCTACACCTTC	CASSLEGYGYTF
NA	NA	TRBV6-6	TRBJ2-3	TGTGCCAGCAGTTATACAGGGGATACGCAGTATTTT	CASSYTGDTQYF